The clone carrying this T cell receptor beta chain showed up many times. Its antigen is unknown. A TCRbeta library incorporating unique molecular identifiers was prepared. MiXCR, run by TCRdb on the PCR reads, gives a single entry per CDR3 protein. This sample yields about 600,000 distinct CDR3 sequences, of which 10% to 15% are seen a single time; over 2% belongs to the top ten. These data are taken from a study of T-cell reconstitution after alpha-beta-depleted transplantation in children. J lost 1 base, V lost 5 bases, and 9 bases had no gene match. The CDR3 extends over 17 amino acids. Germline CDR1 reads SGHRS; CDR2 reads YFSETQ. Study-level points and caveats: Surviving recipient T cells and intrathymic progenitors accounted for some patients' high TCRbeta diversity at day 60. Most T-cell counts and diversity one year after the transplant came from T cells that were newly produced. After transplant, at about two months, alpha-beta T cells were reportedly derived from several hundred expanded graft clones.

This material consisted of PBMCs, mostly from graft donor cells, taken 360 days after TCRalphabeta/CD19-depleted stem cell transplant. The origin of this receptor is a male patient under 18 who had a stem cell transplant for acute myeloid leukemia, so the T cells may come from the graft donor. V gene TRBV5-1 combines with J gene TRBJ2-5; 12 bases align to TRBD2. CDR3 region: CASSILAGGFIQETQYF. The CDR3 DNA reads TGCGCCAGCAGTATACTAGCGGGAGGATTCATCCAAGAGACCCAGTACTTC. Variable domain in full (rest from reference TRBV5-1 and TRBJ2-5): KAGVTQTPRYLIKTRGQQVTLSCSPISGHRSVSWYQQTPGQGLQFLFEYFSETQRNKGNFPGRFSGRQFSNSRSEMNVSTLELGDSALYLCASSILAGGFIQETQYFGPGTRLLVL.